These 25 T cell receptor beta chains came from one sample sequenced in a study of shared clonotypes between healthy human individuals. The table came from immunoSEQ multiplex PCR; TCRdb's copy has only in-frame clones and leaves some out. Seen here are approximately 980,000 clones, over 75% observed once, and the top ten hold about 1.5%. Input material: memory CD4+ T cells sorted from blood. This sample's subset: CD45RA-negative fraction. These receptors all come from a man aged 18 to 29 in good health.

The chain links TRBV6-1 to TRBJ1-4, with D perhaps matching TRBD1 (5 bases). V lost 6 bases and J lost 7, with 9 bases in between. Germline V gives CDR1 MNHNS, CDR2 SASEGT. CDR3 length: 12 amino acids. The CDR3 DNA reads as TGTGCCAGCAGGGGGACTGTTGAAAAACTGTTTTTT. It codes for CASRGTVEKLFF.

Notes on this clone: The same CDR3 also results from other DNA sequences found in this sample. This chain links TRBV5-4 with TRBJ2-3; D remains ambiguous. Trimming pared 1 base from V and 3 bases from J, leaving 3 bases between. This CDR3 comprises 12 residues. Germline-derived CDR1 and CDR2 are SGHNT and YYREEE (reference sequence). CDR3 amino acids: CASSLSTDTQYF. CDR3 nucleotides: TGTGCCAGCAGCTTGTCGACAGATACGCAGTATTTT.

The chain recombines TRBV28 with TRBJ1-5; a possible D gene is TRBD1 (5 bases). From germline, CDR1 is MDHEN and CDR2 SYDVKM. Trimming took off 11 bases at V and 2 bases at J, with 19 bases between the two ends. The CDR3 contains 15 residues. In DNA, the CDR3 is TGTGCCGGTGACGTCTCTCTCAGGGGCAATCAGCCCCAGCATTTT. Translating it yields CAGDVSLRGNQPQHF.

The chain couples TRBV5-6 to TRBJ1-1; D is possibly TRBD1 (6 bases). V dropped 1 base and J dropped 4 bases, with 11 bases sitting between them. The CDR3 length is 14 residues. In germline, CDR1 is SGHDT, CDR2 YYEEEE. CDR3 bases: TGTGCCAGCAGCTTGCAGGGGCCCAGCACTGAAGCTTTCTTT. It codes for CASSLQGPSTEAFF.

The chain carries TRBV7-2 and TRBJ2-7; possibly TRBD1 for D (7 bases). V lost 5 bases and J 0 bases, leaving 20 bases between the germline ends. CDR1 SGHTA and CDR2 FQGNSA come from the germline V gene. CDR3 length equals 17 residues. Written as DNA, the CDR3 is TGTGCCAGCAGCCCAGGAGGGGGCGGATTGAGCTCCTACGAGCAGTACTTC. Translating gives CASSPGGGGLSSYEQYF.

J is TRBJ2-5 and V is TRBV9; 14 nucleotides match TRBD2. This CDR3 is built from 17 residues. The germline gives CDR1 SGDLS, CDR2 YYNGEE. V shed 3 bases, J shed 1 base, and the junction held 5 bases outside the gene matches. The CDR3 spells CASSGGTSGGLQETQYF. CDR3 coding DNA: TGTGCCAGCAGCGGCGGGACTAGCGGGGGCCTCCAAGAGACCCAGTACTTC.

A few counts support this clone. The V and J genes are TRBV29-1 and TRBJ1-1; D is possibly TRBD1 (5 bases). V lost 7 bases and J lost 3, with 15 bases in between. In germline, CDR1 is SQVTM, CDR2 ANQGSEA. The CDR3 sequence is 13 residues long. The CDR3 DNA reads TGCAGCGCCGCCGGACACTTAGACACTGAAGCTTTCTTT. Protein sequence: CSAAGHLDTEAFF.

V is TRBV29-1 and J is TRBJ1-1; possibly TRBD1 for D (5 bases). Germline V gives CDR1 SQVTM, CDR2 ANQGSEA. V was shortened by 3 bases and J by 8 bases, with 13 bases between the two germline ends. The CDR3 totals 12 residues. CDR3 region: CSVDSGGVEAFF. The CDR3 DNA is TGCAGCGTTGACTCGGGGGGGGTCGAAGCTTTCTTT.

The V gene is TRBV28, the J gene TRBJ2-5; D is possibly TRBD1 (7 bases). Matching the DNA end better, TRBJ2-7 makes the J call doubtful. The CDR3 extends over 14 amino acids. CDR1 and CDR2 from the germline V gene are MDHEN and SYDVKM. The CDR3 DNA reads as TGTGCCAGCACCCGGGGGACAGCTCCCCGCGAGCAGTACTTC. It encodes CASTRGTAPREQYF.

The V and J genes are TRBV10-3 and TRBJ2-4; TRBD1 agrees at 7 bases. The CDR3 is 15 residues long. CDR1 and CDR2 from the germline V gene are ENHRY and SYGVKD. The junction had 5 bases not matched to a gene; V was cut back by 3 bases and J by 3 bases. CDR3 bases: TGTGCCATCAGTGAACAGGGGCAGTTCAAAAACATTCAGTACTTC. Translating gives CAISEQGQFKNIQYF.

The genes are TRBV19 and TRBJ1-1; TRBD1 aligns across 9 bases. Trimming cost V 8 bases and J 4 bases; bases outside gene matches: 8. Germline V gene data show CDR1 as LNHDA and CDR2 as SQIVND (reference sequence). CDR3 length: 14 amino acids. The CDR3 sequence is CASGDRGTITEAFF. DNA for the CDR3: TGTGCCAGTGGCGACAGGGGGACGATCACTGAAGCTTTCTTT.

The chain carries TRBV5-4 and TRBJ2-6, with D possibly being TRBD1 (6 bases). Germline CDR1 and CDR2: SGHNT and YYREEE (reference sequence). The CDR3 runs 18 residues. V was pared by 1 base and J by 2 bases, with 16 bases between. The DNA for the CDR3 is TGTGCCAGCAGCTTGAAACTCACAGGGCAAGCTGGGGCCAACGTCCTGACTTTC. Protein sequence: CASSLKLTGQAGANVLTF. Supplemented by reference TRBV5-4 and TRBJ2-6, the full variable domain reads ETGVTQSPTHLIKTRGQQVTLRCSSQSGHNTVSWYQQALGQGPQFIFQYYREEENGRGNFPPRFSGLQFPNYSSELNVNALELDDSALYLCASSLKLTGQAGANVLTFGAGSRLTVL.

The chain couples TRBV5-6 to TRBJ1-4; TRBD1 matches at 9 bases. Germline V gene sequence: CDR1 SGHDT, CDR2 YYEEEE. The junction had 6 bases not matched to a gene; V was cut back by 4 bases and J by 8 bases. CDR3 length equals 14 residues. The CDR3 loop reads CASSPRTGAEKLFF. DNA for the CDR3: TGTGCCAGCAGCCCAAGGACAGGGGCCGAAAAACTGTTTTTT.

CDR3 in DNA: TGCGCCAGCAGCTCGGGGGGACAGGATGGCTACACCTTC. It is translated as CASSSGGQDGYTF. The chain is built from TRBV5-1 and TRBJ1-2, with TRBD1 matching over 8 bases. Germline-derived CDR1 and CDR2 are SGHRS and YFSETQ. Trimming removed 3 bases from V and 6 bases from J; junction bases left unmatched: 4. The CDR3 is 13 residues long.

Concerning this clone itself: The junction shows a germline mismatch at one end, possibly a read error. The chain is built from TRBV6-1 and TRBJ2-2; 10 nucleotides match TRBD2. CDR1 MNHNS and CDR2 SASEGT come from the germline V gene. The CDR3 length is 19 residues. The CDR3 nucleotides are TGTGCCAGCAGCGAAGCGGGGGGGACCCCGTTCGCGAACACCGGGGAGCTGTTTTTT. This translates into CASSEAGGTPFANTGELFF.

In its sample, this clone was seen once. J is TRBJ1-6 and V is TRBV23-1, with D perhaps TRBD1 (5 bases). TRBV23-1 is an open reading frame whose function is uncertain. This CDR3 comprises 19 residues. V was trimmed by 0 bases and J by 0 bases, leaving 15 bases between them. CDR3 sequence reads: CASSQSLGVLSSYNSPLHF. The DNA of the CDR3 is TGCGCCAGCAGTCAATCGCTGGGGGTATTGAGCTCCTATAATTCACCCCTCCACTTT.

CDR3 amino acids: CASSSPGTDTQYF. CDR3 DNA sequence: TGTGCCAGCAGCTCACCGGGCACAGATACGCAGTATTTT. The rearrangement joins TRBV7-8 to TRBJ2-3; D gene ambiguous. V was cut by 4 bases and J by 1 base, with 6 bases left in between. The CDR3 has 13 amino acids. Germline assignment: CDR1 SGHVS and CDR2 FQNEAQ.

This clone showed up many times. The rearrangement joins TRBV9 to TRBJ2-1; tentatively, D is TRBD1 (6 bases). The CDR3 spans 13 residues. Germline V gene data show CDR1 as SGDLS and CDR2 as YYNGEE. Trimming took 4 bases from V and 9 from J, leaving 14 bases between them. This CDR3 reads CASSITGNVEQFF. The CDR3, as DNA: TGTGCCAGCAGCATAACAGGGAATGTTGAGCAGTTCTTC.

The rearrangement links TRBV11-3 to TRBJ1-4, with D unclear. Looked up from germline, CDR1 is SGHNT and CDR2 is YENEEA. V was cut by 5 bases and J by 6 bases, with 19 bases left in between. The CDR3 length is 16 residues. The CDR3 spells CASSPYLKRAHEKLFF. The DNA of the CDR3 is TGTGCCAGCAGCCCATACCTGAAGAGAGCCCATGAAAAACTGTTTTTT.

The J gene is TRBJ2-3, the V gene TRBV28; maybe TRBD2 (5 bases). Germline-derived CDR1 and CDR2 are MDHEN and SYDVKM. V lost 5 bases and J lost 2, with 17 bases in between. The CDR3 loop spans 16 amino acids. The CDR3 sequence: CASSPSPSGPTDTQYF. CDR3 in DNA: TGTGCCAGCAGTCCAAGCCCCAGCGGACCCACAGATACGCAGTATTTT.

A single count supports this clone. For the CDR3, the DNA is TGTGCCAGCAGTAAGACTAGCGGGGGGGCTGGCGAGCAGTACTTC. This gives the protein CASSKTSGGAGEQYF. The rearrangement joins TRBV28 to TRBJ2-7; 14 bases agree with TRBD2. CDR1 and CDR2 from the germline V gene are MDHEN and SYDVKM. Trimming at V came to 5 bases and at J to 6 bases, leaving 6 bases not matched to a gene. The CDR3 consists of 15 residues.

This clone appeared a single time. The chain is built from TRBV6-1 and TRBJ1-2, with a weak D call TRBD1 (6 bases). The V end was cut by 2 bases, the J end by 4 bases, with 8 bases between. This CDR3 is built from 13 residues. Germline V gene data show CDR1 as MNHNS and CDR2 as SASEGT. The CDR3 bases are TGTGCCAGCAGTGAAAGGGACATCTATGGCTACACCTTC. It is translated as CASSERDIYGYTF.

The rearrangement uses TRBV15 and TRBJ1-2; D ambiguous. Per the germline V gene, CDR1 is LNHNV and CDR2 is YYDKDF (reference sequence). CDR3 length: 16 amino acids. Trimming removed 0 bases at V and 2 bases at J, with 13 bases between. The CDR3 sequence is CATSRDSGIWNYGYTF. For the CDR3, the DNA is TGTGCCACCAGCAGAGATTCGGGGATCTGGAACTATGGCTACACCTTC.

The rearrangement joins TRBV7-9 to TRBJ2-7, with TRBD1 as a possible D gene (5 bases). The CDR3 is 15 amino acids. Germline V lookup: CDR1 SEHNR, CDR2 FQNEAQ (reference sequence). The ends were cut back, 1 base at V and 1 base at J, with 11 bases in the middle. The CDR3 region has the DNA TGTGCCAGCAGCTTAGGAACTACAGGATCCTACGAGCAGTACTTC. Protein: CASSLGTTGSYEQYF.

About this clone itself: Other DNA sequences from this sample encode an identical CDR3 as well. V and J are TRBV29-1 and TRBJ1-3; TRBD1 might be the D (6 bases). Trimming removed 4 bases at V and 3 bases at J, with 7 bases between. This CDR3 has 12 amino acids. CDR1 is SQVTM, CDR2 ANQGSEA, per germline. CDR3 in DNA: TGCAGCGTTGGGACAGTTGGAAACACCATATATTTT. Translated, it gives CSVGTVGNTIYF.